A selection of T cell receptor beta chains follows, all from one sample in a study of T-cell reconstitution after alpha-beta-depleted transplantation in children. TCRdb ran MiXCR on the PCR reads and lists one entry per CDR3 protein. The sample holds about 540,000 distinct CDR3 sequences, 15% to 20% seen once. This specimen consisted of PBMCs from the stem cell graft donor, obtained from the stem cell graft. The source of these receptors is a human donor who donated a stem cell graft to a child with acute lymphoblastic leukemia. Each CDR3 is given with its conserved first and last residue. Fields, in order: V gene, clone size, D gene, J gene, CDR3 protein, CDR3 DNA. D genes are given only for firm matches. Size tells how often a clone was seen (once, few, many) or the class of an expanded clone, and some rows leave it out.

TRBV27	-	TRBD1	TRBJ1-5	CASSPTSPGGVQPQHF	TGTGCCAGCAGTCCAACATCTCCAGGGGGCGTTCAGCCCCAGCATTTT
TRBV9	-	-	TRBJ2-7	CASSGSGAHSYEQYF	TGTGCCAGCAGCGGTTCAGGGGCTCACTCCTACGAGCAGTACTTC
TRBV7-6	few	TRBD2	TRBJ2-7	CASSLGRTSDFHEQYF	TGTGCCAGCAGCTTAGGTAGGACTAGCGATTTCCACGAGCAGTACTTC
TRBV10-1	-	-	TRBJ1-1	CASSRGYEAFF	TGCGCCAGCAGCAGGGGTTATGAAGCTTTCTTT
TRBV18	few	TRBD2	TRBJ2-3	CASSLKGLADITDTQYF	TGTGCCAGCTCACTCAAGGGACTAGCGGATATCACAGATACGCAGTATTTT
TRBV12-3/TRBV12-4	-	TRBD2	TRBJ2-5	CASTLGASGGETQYF	TGTGCCAGCACCCTGGGGGCTAGCGGGGGAGAGACCCAGTACTTC
TRBV27	-	TRBD2	TRBJ2-1	CASSLRESLAEQFF	TGTGCCAGCAGTTTGCGGGAGTCCTTAGCTGAGCAGTTCTTC
TRBV3-1	few	-	TRBJ2-5	CASSQRAHGGSETQYF	TGTGCCAGCAGCCAAAGGGCTCACGGGGGATCCGAGACCCAGTACTTC
TRBV12-3/TRBV12-4	few	TRBD1	TRBJ1-5	CASRAGTGYQPQHF	TGTGCCAGCAGGGCCGGGACAGGGTATCAGCCCCAGCATTTT
TRBV12-3/TRBV12-4	many	TRBD1	TRBJ1-1	CASSWDSMNTEAFF	TGTGCCAGCAGTTGGGACAGTATGAACACTGAAGCTTTCTTT
TRBV5-1	few	-	TRBJ2-1	CASSRLYNEQFF	TGCGCCAGCAGCCGCCTTTACAATGAGCAGTTCTTC
TRBV10-3	-	TRBD1	TRBJ2-1	CAIRRIGTEAYNEQFF	TGTGCCATCAGACGCATCGGGACAGAAGCCTACAATGAGCAGTTCTTC
TRBV12-3/TRBV12-4	few	-	TRBJ1-1	CASTLSPFRGMNTEAFF	TGTGCCAGCACCCTAAGCCCCTTCAGGGGTATGAACACTGAAGCTTTCTTT
TRBV7-8	-	-	TRBJ1-5	CASSFDGGSNQPQHF	TGTGCCAGCAGCTTTGACGGGGGAAGCAATCAGCCCCAGCATTTT
TRBV27	-	TRBD1	TRBJ1-1	CASRTGGTDAFF	TGTGCCAGCAGGACAGGGGGTACTGACGCTTTCTTT
TRBV10-1	-	-	TRBJ2-1	CASSDYEINRLWEQFF	TGCGCCAGCAGTGACTACGAGATAAACAGGTTGTGGGAGCAGTTCTTC
TRBV5-8	few	-	TRBJ2-7	CASSFGGAVYEQYF	TGTGCCAGCAGCTTCGGGGGTGCCGTCTACGAGCAGTACTTC
TRBV5-6	-	-	TRBJ1-6	CASSLQRTTPLHF	TGTGCCAGCAGCTTGCAGAGGACTACACCCCTCCACTTT
TRBV5-1	-	-	TRBJ2-1	CASSLGELDSYNEQFF	TGCGCCAGCAGCTTGGGAGAACTGGACTCCTACAATGAGCAGTTCTTC
TRBV9	few	-	TRBJ2-4	CASSGGPPAKNIQYF	TGTGCCAGCAGCGGGGGACCTCCCGCCAAAAACATTCAGTACTTC
TRBV29-1	-	-	TRBJ2-7	CSVEVIDKPSYEQYF	TGCAGCGTTGAAGTGATCGATAAGCCCTCCTACGAGCAGTACTTC
TRBV5-6	-	TRBD2	TRBJ2-3	CASSLLPSGRGDTQYF	TGTGCCAGCAGCTTGTTACCTAGCGGGAGGGGAGATACGCAGTATTTT
TRBV7-3	-	TRBD2	TRBJ2-3	CASSVAGPSTDTQYF	TGTGCCAGCAGCGTAGCGGGGCCTAGCACAGATACGCAGTATTTT
TRBV5-1	-	-	TRBJ2-7	CASSLDKSYQQYF	TGCGCCAGCAGCTTGGACAAATCCTACCAGCAGTACTTC
TRBV10-3	-	TRBD1	TRBJ2-7	CAIRQSQGAGTYEQYF	TGTGCCATCCGTCAATCCCAGGGGGCCGGGACCTACGAGCAGTACTTC
TRBV27	-	-	TRBJ1-5	CASPPQRAHNQPQHF	TGTGCCAGCCCCCCGCAGCGCGCCCACAATCAGCCCCAGCATTTT
TRBV28	-	-	TRBJ2-3	CASSLLLASTDTQYF	TGTGCCAGCAGTTTACTACTAGCTAGCACAGATACGCAGTATTTT
TRBV13	many	-	TRBJ2-3	CASSLVLADTQYF	TGTGCCAGCAGCTTAGTCCTAGCAGATACGCAGTATTTT
TRBV7-9	-	TRBD2	TRBJ2-5	CASSYGTSGVETQYF	TGTGCCAGCAGCTACGGGACTAGCGGAGTAGAGACCCAGTACTTC
TRBV5-1	-	-	TRBJ1-4	CASSLKGNLYEKLFF	TGCGCCAGCAGCTTGAAGGGCAACCTATATGAAAAACTGTTTTTT
TRBV3-1	many	-	TRBJ2-1	CASSQDRSSYNEQFF	TGTGCCAGCAGCCAAGATAGAAGCTCCTACAATGAGCAGTTCTTC
TRBV5-1	few	-	TRBJ2-1	CASSLGVGVINEQFF	TGCGCCAGCAGCTTGGGTGTCGGGGTAATCAATGAGCAGTTCTTC
TRBV7-3	-	-	TRBJ2-3	CASSLTPGRDTQYF	TGTGCCAGCAGCTTAACGCCAGGGAGAGATACGCAGTATTTT
TRBV5-1	few	-	TRBJ1-1	CASSFRTVGLNTEAFF	TGCGCCAGCAGCTTTAGGACAGTGGGGCTGAACACTGAAGCTTTCTTT
TRBV27	many	-	TRBJ2-7	CASSLLQTGLEQYF	TGTGCCAGCAGTTTATTGCAGACTGGATTGGAGCAGTACTTC
TRBV29-1	few	TRBD2	TRBJ2-1	CSVSGLAGGINNEQFF	TGCAGCGTTTCGGGACTAGCGGGAGGGATTAACAATGAGCAGTTCTTC
TRBV20-1	-	TRBD2	TRBJ2-3	CSASESGSGDTQYF	TGCAGTGCTTCGGAAAGCGGGAGCGGAGATACGCAGTATTTT
TRBV5-6	-	-	TRBJ2-1	CASSLGLRSLTYNEQFF	TGTGCCAGCAGCTTGGGATTGCGGAGCCTCACCTACAATGAGCAGTTCTTC
TRBV7-6	-	TRBD1	TRBJ2-7	CASSSGQLPYEQYF	TGTGCCAGCAGCTCGGGACAGCTACCATACGAGCAGTACTTC
TRBV27	many	TRBD2	TRBJ2-1	CASSFGTSGNEQFF	TGTGCCAGCAGTTTCGGGACTAGCGGCAATGAGCAGTTCTTC
TRBV27	few	-	TRBJ1-5	CASSLSRANQPQHF	TGTGCCAGCAGTTTATCCAGGGCAAATCAGCCCCAGCATTTT
TRBV4-1	few	-	TRBJ2-7	CASSPGRIGDLYEQYF	TGCGCCAGCAGCCCTGGAAGGATAGGGGACCTCTACGAGCAGTACTTC
TRBV20-1	few	TRBD2	TRBJ2-7	CSASWAGRAVWDEQYF	TGCAGTGCTAGCTGGGCCGGGAGGGCCGTTTGGGACGAGCAGTACTTC
TRBV19	-	TRBD2	TRBJ2-1	CASSSAGGPSYNEQFF	TGTGCCAGTAGTTCGGCGGGAGGTCCCTCCTACAATGAGCAGTTCTTC
TRBV5-1	few	TRBD1	TRBJ2-5	CASSEWTGVETQYF	TGCGCCAGCAGCGAATGGACAGGGGTCGAGACCCAGTACTTC
TRBV27	few	-	TRBJ1-2	CASSPRGGAYGYTF	TGTGCCAGCAGTCCGCGTGGGGGAGCTTATGGCTACACCTTC
TRBV20-1	-	-	TRBJ2-4	CSARKGGENIQYF	TGCAGTGCTAGAAAGGGAGGTGAAAACATTCAGTACTTC